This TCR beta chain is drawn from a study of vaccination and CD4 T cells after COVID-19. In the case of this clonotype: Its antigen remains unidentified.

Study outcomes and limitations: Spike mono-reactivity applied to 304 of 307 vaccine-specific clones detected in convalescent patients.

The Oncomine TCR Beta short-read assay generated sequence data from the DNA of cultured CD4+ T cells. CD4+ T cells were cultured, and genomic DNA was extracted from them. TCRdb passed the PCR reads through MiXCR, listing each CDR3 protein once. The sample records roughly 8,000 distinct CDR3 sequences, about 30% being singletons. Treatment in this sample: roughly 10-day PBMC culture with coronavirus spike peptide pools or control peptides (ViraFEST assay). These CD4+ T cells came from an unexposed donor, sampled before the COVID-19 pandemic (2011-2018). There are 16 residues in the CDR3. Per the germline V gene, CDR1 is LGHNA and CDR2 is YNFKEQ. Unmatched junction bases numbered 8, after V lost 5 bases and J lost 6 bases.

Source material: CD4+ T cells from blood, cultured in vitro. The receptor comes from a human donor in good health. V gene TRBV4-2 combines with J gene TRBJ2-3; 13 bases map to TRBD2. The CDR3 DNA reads TGTGCCAGCAGCTCTACTAGCGGGAGGGCCGGGGATACGCAGTATTTT. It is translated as CASSSTSGRAGDTQYF.